The 27 T cell receptor beta chains listed next were all sequenced from one sample in a study of T cells in Graves' hyperthyroidism and ophthalmopathy. Template material for amplifying TCR beta CDR3 regions consisted of RNA transcripts. The HTBI primer set served for first-round RT-PCR of the TCR CDR3. TCRdb re-analysed the multiplex PCR reads in MiXCR, keeping a single row per CDR3 protein. Of 330,000 or so distinct CDR3 sequences listed, 15% to 20% are singletons. Sequencing was performed on blood. The receptors shown here come from a woman aged 40-49 years with Graves' ophthalmopathy.

This clonotype came up many times. CDR3 sequence: CATKGGSRTEAFF. CDR3 DNA: TGTGCCACCAAAGGAGGGTCTCGAACTGAAGCTTTCTTT. The chain uses TRBV15 and TRBJ1-1; no reliable D call. CDR3 size: 13 residues. Trimming took 7 bases from V and 5 from J, leaving 14 bases between them. CDR1 is LNHNV, CDR2 YYDKDF, per germline (reference sequence).

This clonotype has at least ten counts. The genes are TRBV28 and TRBJ2-7; 10 bases are a match to TRBD1. V was pared by 5 bases and J by 3 bases, with 10 bases of the junction left unmatched. This CDR3 spans 16 amino acids. Germline-derived CDR1 and CDR2 are MDHEN and SYDVKM. The DNA for the CDR3 is TGTGCCAGCAGTGCCGACGGGACAGGGGTTAACTACGAGCAGTACTTC. This sequence encodes CASSADGTGVNYEQYF.

The rearrangement joins TRBV12-5 to TRBJ2-4; tentative D call: TRBD1 (5 bases). Deletions cut 4 bases from V and 6 bases from J, with 13 bases between. This CDR3 is 14 amino acids long. Germline V lookup: CDR1 LGHNT, CDR2 FRNRAP. CDR3 amino acids: CASGSHMTVNIQYF. For the CDR3, the DNA is TGTGCTAGTGGTTCGCATATGACAGTAAACATTCAGTACTTC.

This clonotype was recorded many times. The J gene is TRBJ2-7, the V gene TRBV25-1, with TRBD1 as a possible D gene (6 bases). The CDR3 runs 15 residues. Germline assignment: CDR1 MGHDK and CDR2 SYGVNS. Trimming took 3 bases from V and 0 from J, leaving 12 bases between them. CDR3 residues: CASSDPRDNSYEQYF. As DNA, the CDR3 is TGTGCCAGCAGTGACCCCCGGGACAACTCCTACGAGCAGTACTTC.

This clonotype was detected many times. The chain employs TRBV6-5 and TRBJ2-5, with D perhaps matching TRBD2 (6 bases). This CDR3 region has 16 residues. Germline V gene sequence: CDR1 MNHEY, CDR2 SVGAGI. V lost 1 base and J lost 4, with 16 bases in between. The CDR3 nucleotides are TGTGCCAGCAGTTACTTGGGGGGTACCCGGGCAGAGACCCAGTACTTC. This codes for CASSYLGGTRAETQYF.

This clonotype was observed at least ten times. This sequence joins TRBV6-2 or TRBV6-3 and TRBJ2-2; D is uncertain. The V end lost 2 bases, the J end lost 3 bases, and 4 bases lay between the germline ends. The CDR3 is 13 residues long. Germline CDR1 reads MNHEY; CDR2 reads SVGEGT. DNA of the CDR3: TGTGCCAGCAGTTACCTGGACACCGGGGAGCTGTTTTTT. It is translated as CASSYLDTGELFF.

Only a few counts were recorded for this clonotype. The chain carries TRBV19 and TRBJ1-2; D unresolved. The germline V gene encodes CDR1 LNHDA and CDR2 SQIVND (reference sequence). This CDR3 is built from 15 residues. Trimming removed 10 bases at V and 3 bases at J, with 21 bases between. CDR3 protein: CATNQNHRTDYGYTF. In nucleotides, the CDR3 is TGTGCCACGAACCAAAACCACCGAACGGACTATGGCTACACCTTC. Full variable domain (outside the CDR3, taken from reference TRBV19 and TRBJ1-2): DGGITQSPKYLFRKEGQNVTLSCEQNLNHDAMYWYRQDPGQGLRLIYYSQIVNDFQKGDIAEGYSVSREKKESFPLTVTSAQKNPTAFYLCATNQNHRTDYGYTFGSGTRLTVV.

Many counts were recorded for this clonotype. The J gene is TRBJ1-1, the V gene TRBV5-1; 8 bases map to TRBD1. The CDR3 sequence is 15 residues long. After removal of 3 bases from V and 4 bases from J, the junction contained 8 bases not matched to a gene. Germline CDR1 reads SGHRS; CDR2 reads YFSETQ. DNA for the CDR3: TGCGCCAGCAGCTCGATCGGACAGGGATCCACTGAAGCTTTCTTT. Translated, it gives CASSSIGQGSTEAFF.

This clonotype was found many times. This chain joins TRBV19 and TRBJ1-1; D is unresolved. Trimming removed 5 bases at V and 8 bases at J, with 12 bases between. The CDR3 loop spans 12 amino acids. CDR1 LNHDA and CDR2 SQIVND come from the germline V gene (reference sequence). The CDR3 protein is CASSQTGLEAFF. The CDR3 bases are TGTGCCAGTAGTCAAACCGGTCTAGAAGCTTTCTTT.

This clonotype was detected many times. One end of the junction is discordant with germline, which a read error may explain. The chain has TRBV30 and TRBJ1-3; TRBD1 aligns across 9 bases. This CDR3 contains 14 residues. From germline, CDR1 is GTSNPN and CDR2 SVGIG (reference sequence). CDR3 sequence reads: CAWSLGQGRNIIYF. DNA of the CDR3: TGTGCCTGGAGTTTAGGACAGGGGAGAAACATCATATATTTT.

This clonotype has at least ten counts. The CDR3 nucleotides read TGCGCCAGCAGCCAGACGGCTTGGGGAAGCGCGAACACCGGGGAGCTGTTTTTT. This sequence encodes CASSQTAWGSANTGELFF. The chain employs TRBV4-1 and TRBJ2-2; D is unresolved. The CDR3 has 18 amino acids. Per germline, CDR1 MGHRA and CDR2 YSYEKL. V was pared by 3 bases and J by 0 bases, with 17 bases between.

This clonotype has a count of ten or more. The chain links TRBV6-1 to TRBJ2-5; D ambiguous. CDR1 is MNHNS, CDR2 SASEGT, per germline. The V end lost 3 bases, the J end lost 0 bases, and 5 bases lay between the germline ends. This CDR3 spans 13 amino acids. CDR3 loop: CASSEGYQETQYF. For the CDR3, the DNA is TGTGCCAGCAGTGAGGGGTACCAAGAGACCCAGTACTTC.

This clonotype has ten or more counts. V usage is TRBV6-4 and J usage is TRBJ2-2, with TRBD2 matching 16 bases. After removal of 7 bases from V and 4 bases from J, the junction contained 15 bases not matched to a gene. The CDR3 spans 20 residues. In germline, CDR1 is MRHNA, CDR2 SNTAGT. CDR3 DNA: TGTGCCAGCATCCCGCGGCCCGGGACTAGCGGGAGGGCTGTCACCGGGGAGCTGTTTTTT. Amino acids: CASIPRPGTSGRAVTGELFF.

This clonotype was observed many times. V usage is TRBV28 and J usage is TRBJ1-2, with TRBD1 identical over 10 bases. The CDR3 runs to 17 residues. CDR1 is MDHEN and CDR2 is SYDVKM in the germline V gene. V trimming: 5 bases; J trimming: 8 bases; junction bases outside the gene matches: 17. The DNA for the CDR3 is TGTGCCAGCAGTATACCGGGGACAGGGGCCCTAAGGGGAGGCTACACCTTC. Its translation is CASSIPGTGALRGGYTF.

As for this clonotype: This may arise from a read error, as a much more abundant clone is one base away. The chain has TRBV20-1 and TRBJ2-7, with D possibly called TRBD1 or TRBD2 (5 bases each). CDR3 length: 17 residues. The V gene's germline CDR1 is DFQATT and CDR2 SNEGSKA (reference sequence). Trimming shortened V by 1 base and J by 1 base, and 20 bases separated the two germline ends. The CDR3 is CSARGGNSRSGSYEQYF. The DNA for the CDR3 is TGCAGTGCTAGAGGGGGGAATAGCAGGAGTGGTTCCTACGAGCAGTACTTC.

This clonotype was detected ten times or more. This rearrangement joins TRBV12-3 or TRBV12-4 to TRBJ2-5; D is possibly TRBD1 (5 bases). The CDR3 spans 14 residues. The V end lost 3 bases, the J end lost 5 bases, and 13 bases lay between the germline ends. The CDR3 nucleotides are TGTGCCAGCAGTTTCTCGGACACGAGCGAGACCCAGTACTTC. This encodes CASSFSDTSETQYF.

This clonotype was observed at least ten times. J is TRBJ1-2 and V is TRBV12-3 or TRBV12-4; no clear D gene. The length of the CDR3 is 13 residues. Trimming left V 6 bases short and J 4 bases short, with 12 bases between. The CDR3 DNA follows: TGTGCCAGCAGCTCGGGGAATGTCTATGGCTACACCTTC. Protein product: CASSSGNVYGYTF.

The chain is built from TRBV11-2 and TRBJ2-7; D uncertain. CDR1 is SGHAT, CDR2 FQNNGV, per germline. V was clipped by 3 bases and J by 0 bases, with 15 bases between them. The CDR3 has 16 residues. The CDR3 DNA reads TGTGCCAGCAGCTTGAGACCAGCCCTATTCTCCTACGAGCAGTACTTC. It encodes CASSLRPALFSYEQYF. The full variable domain, completed using reference TRBV11-2 and TRBJ2-7, is EAGVAQSPRYKIIEKRQSVAFWCNPISGHATLYWYQQILGQGPKLLIQFQNNGVVDDSQLPKDRFSAERLKGVDSTLKIQPAKLEDSAVYLCASSLRPALFSYEQYFGPGTRLTVT.

In this sample, this clonotype turned up many times. The chain has TRBV14 and TRBJ1-6, with D possibly TRBD1 on 5 matching bases. Trimming pared 0 bases from V and 10 bases from J, leaving 13 bases between. The CDR3 is 15 amino acids. Germline V lookup: CDR1 SGHDN, CDR2 FVKESK. The CDR3 sequence is CASSQEELGLSPLHF. The CDR3 DNA reads as TGTGCCAGCAGCCAAGAAGAACTGGGACTCTCACCCCTCCACTTT.

This clonotype was seen many times. The rearrangement uses TRBV28 and TRBJ2-5; TRBD2 matches 10 bases. Germline CDR1 and CDR2: MDHEN and SYDVKM. Losses at the gene ends were 10 bases for V and 3 bases for J; bases not matched to a gene: 8. The CDR3 loop spans 14 amino acids. The CDR3 here is CAIQGTSAEETQYF. The CDR3 nucleotides read TGTGCCATACAAGGGACTAGCGCTGAAGAGACCCAGTACTTC.

In this sample, this clonotype turned up many times. The V gene is TRBV25-1, the J gene TRBJ2-2; D gene unclear. The germline CDR1 and CDR2 sequences are MGHDK and SYGVNS. This CDR3 has 17 amino acids. Trimming removed 1 base from V and 6 bases from J, with 18 bases in between. CDR3 sequence reads: CASSESYRTAGPGELFF. DNA for the CDR3: TGTGCCAGCAGTGAATCTTATAGGACGGCCGGACCCGGGGAGCTGTTTTTT.

This clonotype was detected ten times or more. The chain carries TRBV7-8 and TRBJ2-7, with 9 bases lining up with TRBD1. This CDR3 contains 15 residues. CDR1 and CDR2 (germline): SGHVS, FQNEAQ. Trimming at V came to 6 bases and at J to 1 base, leaving 7 bases not matched to a gene. CDR3 sequence reads: CASSSGTGTSYEQYF. In DNA form, the CDR3 reads TGTGCCAGCAGTTCCGGGACAGGGACGTCCTACGAGCAGTACTTC. Complete variable domain (other parts from reference TRBV7-8 and TRBJ2-7): GAGVSQSPRYKVAKRGQDVALRCDPISGHVSLFWYQQALGQGPEFLTYFQNEAQLDKSGLPSDRFFAERPEGSVSTLKIQRTQQEDSAVYLCASSSGTGTSYEQYFGPGTRLTVT.

This clonotype was counted ten times or more. This chain joins TRBV18 and TRBJ2-4; D gene uncertain. This CDR3 is 17 amino acids long. The V and J ends lost 0 bases and 0 bases respectively, with 12 bases between them. From germline, CDR1 is KGHSH and CDR2 LQKENI. The CDR3 DNA reads as TGTGCCAGCTCACCACCGCAGCCCCTATTAGCCAAAAACATTCAGTACTTC. This encodes CASSPPQPLLAKNIQYF.

This clonotype was counted at least ten times. The chain employs TRBV2 and TRBJ2-7; the match to TRBD1 covers 8 bases. Per the germline V gene, CDR1 is SNHLY and CDR2 is FYNNEI. CDR3 length: 14 amino acids. The junction had 5 bases not matched to a gene; V was cut back by 4 bases and J by 3 bases. CDR3 nucleotide sequence: TGTGCCAGCAGTGGTCTTGGACAGGGCTACGAGCAGTACTTC. It specifies CASSGLGQGYEQYF.

This clonotype has ten or more counts. The chain couples TRBV6-5 to TRBJ1-1; 8 bases are a match to TRBD1. The V and J ends lost 6 bases and 9 bases, in that order; junction bases with no gene match: 12. The V gene's germline CDR1 is MNHEY and CDR2 SVGAGI. The CDR3 is 14 residues long. The CDR3 loop is CASRDSGQGWKAFF. DNA for the CDR3: TGTGCCAGCAGGGACTCCGGACAGGGCTGGAAAGCTTTCTTT.

CDR3 amino acids: CASIRGSGGQETQYF. In DNA, the CDR3 is TGTGCCAGCATTCGGGGGTCGGGAGGGCAAGAGACCCAGTACTTC. The gene calls are TRBV28 and TRBJ2-5; 8 nucleotides line up with TRBD2. Germline CDR1 MDHEN, CDR2 SYDVKM. The CDR3 length is 15 residues. V shed 7 bases and J 2 bases; nucleotides not matched to a gene: 9.

The sample holds many counts of this clonotype. The chain recombines TRBV6-2 or TRBV6-3 with TRBJ2-7, with a tentative D call TRBD1 (6 bases). CDR3 size: 20 residues. Germline V gives CDR1 MNHEY, CDR2 SVGEGT. Trimming cost V 2 bases and J 0 bases, with 26 bases left between them. CDR3 coding DNA: TGTGCCAGCAGTTACCCAGGACAGAACCAAGCGGAACCCCGCTCCTACGAGCAGTACTTC. It encodes CASSYPGQNQAEPRSYEQYF.